The rows below give T cell receptor beta chains drawn from one sample of a study of blood T cell repertoires in COVID-19. Repertoires were generated with immunoSEQ multiplex PCR, while TCRdb's copy carries only in-frame clones and drops some. The sample carries more than 95,000 clones, more than 75% recorded once. The sample taken for sequencing was peripheral blood. The receptors here all came from a man in his forties or fifties with acute or convalescent COVID-19. CDR3s include the opening cysteine and the closing phenylalanine or tryptophan. The order of the fields is J gene, V gene, D gene, clone size, CDR3 protein, CDR3 DNA. D genes are given only for firm matches. Some rows have no size entry. The others give once, few or many, or a class for an expanded clone.

J gene: TRBJ2-7
V gene: TRBV6-5
D gene: -
clone size: -
CDR3 protein: CAIRSSAYEQYF
CDR3 DNA: TGTGCCATCAGATCCTCCGCCTACGAGCAGTACTTC

J gene: TRBJ1-5
V gene: TRBV6-2/TRBV6-3
D gene: -
clone size: -
CDR3 protein: CASSGPALPQHF
CDR3 DNA: TGTGCCAGCAGTGGGCCGGCTTTGCCCCAGCATTTT

J gene: TRBJ2-2
V gene: TRBV7-9
D gene: -
clone size: -
CDR3 protein: CASSLSPPEGTGELFF
CDR3 DNA: TGTGCCAGCAGCTTAAGTCCGCCCGAGGGCACCGGGGAGCTGTTTTTT

J gene: TRBJ1-3
V gene: TRBV5-1
D gene: -
clone size: -
CDR3 protein: CASSPTIPGNTIYF
CDR3 DNA: TGCGCCAGCAGCCCAACTATCCCTGGAAACACCATATATTTT

J gene: TRBJ2-2
V gene: TRBV14
D gene: TRBD2
clone size: -
CDR3 protein: CASSARTSGRGTGELFF
CDR3 DNA: TGTGCCAGCAGCGCCCGGACTAGCGGGAGAGGAACCGGGGAGCTGTTTTTT

J gene: TRBJ1-1
V gene: TRBV11-2
D gene: -
clone size: -
CDR3 protein: CASSRWTENTEAFF
CDR3 DNA: TGTGCCAGCAGCCGATGGACAGAGAACACTGAAGCTTTCTTT

J gene: TRBJ1-4
V gene: TRBV5-1
D gene: TRBD1
clone size: -
CDR3 protein: CASSSGDRGTEKLFF
CDR3 DNA: TGCGCCAGCAGCTCGGGGGACAGGGGGACAGAAAAACTGTTTTTT

J gene: TRBJ2-7
V gene: TRBV6-5
D gene: TRBD2
clone size: -
CDR3 protein: CASYKRATGGNEQYF
CDR3 DNA: TGTGCCAGCTATAAAAGAGCCACGGGAGGCAACGAGCAGTACTTC

J gene: TRBJ2-5
V gene: TRBV4-1
D gene: -
clone size: once
CDR3 protein: CASSQESRGRSQETQYF
CDR3 DNA: TGCGCCAGCAGCCAAGAGTCCCGAGGGCGGTCCCAAGAGACCCAGTACTTC

J gene: TRBJ2-1
V gene: TRBV24-1
D gene: TRBD2
clone size: -
CDR3 protein: CATSDFGLAAREQFF
CDR3 DNA: TGTGCCACCAGTGATTTTGGGCTAGCGGCCAGGGAGCAGTTCTTC

J gene: TRBJ2-7
V gene: TRBV6-2/TRBV6-3
D gene: TRBD2
clone size: -
CDR3 protein: CASSYSSGRAYEQYF
CDR3 DNA: TGTGCCAGCAGTTACTCTAGCGGGAGGGCCTACGAGCAGTACTTC

J gene: TRBJ2-2
V gene: TRBV5-4
D gene: TRBD2
clone size: -
CDR3 protein: CASSSGGRTGELFF
CDR3 DNA: TGTGCCAGCAGCTCTGGCGGGAGGACCGGGGAGCTGTTTTTT

J gene: TRBJ1-4
V gene: TRBV2
D gene: -
clone size: -
CDR3 protein: CASNRQATNEKLFF
CDR3 DNA: TGTGCCAGCAACCGACAAGCAACTAATGAAAAACTGTTTTTT

J gene: TRBJ2-3
V gene: TRBV7-2
D gene: -
clone size: -
CDR3 protein: CASSGGGRDTQYF
CDR3 DNA: TGTGCCAGCAGCGGGGGGGGGCGAGATACGCAGTATTTT

J gene: TRBJ2-2
V gene: TRBV5-1
D gene: -
clone size: -
CDR3 protein: CASSLNVQLTGELFF
CDR3 DNA: TGCGCCAGCAGCTTAAACGTCCAACTCACCGGGGAGCTGTTTTTT

J gene: TRBJ2-1
V gene: TRBV7-9
D gene: TRBD2
clone size: -
CDR3 protein: CASSSLAGADEQFF
CDR3 DNA: TGTGCCAGCAGCTCCCTAGCGGGAGCCGATGAGCAGTTCTTC

J gene: TRBJ1-1
V gene: TRBV5-4
D gene: -
clone size: -
CDR3 protein: CASSLARGRGNTEAFF
CDR3 DNA: TGTGCCAGCAGCTTGGCCAGGGGAAGAGGGAACACTGAAGCTTTCTTT

J gene: TRBJ2-1
V gene: TRBV5-4
D gene: TRBD2
clone size: -
CDR3 protein: CASSLRLAINNEQFF
CDR3 DNA: TGTGCCAGCAGCTTGCGACTAGCGATCAACAATGAGCAGTTCTTC

J gene: TRBJ2-3
V gene: TRBV28
D gene: -
clone size: -
CDR3 protein: CASSFWQGYTDTQYF
CDR3 DNA: TGTGCCAGCAGTTTTTGGCAGGGCTACACAGATACGCAGTATTTT

J gene: TRBJ1-1
V gene: TRBV18
D gene: -
clone size: -
CDR3 protein: CASSSGSLNTEAFF
CDR3 DNA: TGTGCCAGCTCGTCAGGGTCTTTGAACACTGAAGCTTTCTTT

J gene: TRBJ2-4
V gene: TRBV28
D gene: -
clone size: -
CDR3 protein: CASSPPDQENQYF
CDR3 DNA: TGTGCCAGCAGTCCGCCCGATCAGGAAAATCAGTACTTC

J gene: TRBJ2-7
V gene: TRBV5-1
D gene: -
clone size: -
CDR3 protein: CASTGNNYEQYF
CDR3 DNA: TGCGCCAGCACAGGGAATAATTACGAGCAGTACTTC

J gene: TRBJ1-2
V gene: TRBV28
D gene: -
clone size: -
CDR3 protein: CASSPKGNYGYTF
CDR3 DNA: TGTGCCAGCAGTCCGAAGGGGAACTATGGCTACACCTTC

J gene: TRBJ1-1
V gene: TRBV7-6
D gene: -
clone size: -
CDR3 protein: CASSLVLNTEAFF
CDR3 DNA: TGTGCCAGCAGCTTAGTCTTGAACACTGAAGCTTTCTTT

J gene: TRBJ2-7
V gene: TRBV12-3/TRBV12-4
D gene: -
clone size: -
CDR3 protein: CASSFGQQQQYF
CDR3 DNA: TGTGCCAGCAGTTTCGGACAGCAGCAGCAGTACTTC

J gene: TRBJ2-1
V gene: TRBV18
D gene: TRBD1
clone size: -
CDR3 protein: CASSPAGTGGLEEQFF
CDR3 DNA: TGTGCCAGCTCACCAGCCGGGACAGGGGGATTGGAGGAGCAGTTCTTC

J gene: TRBJ2-1
V gene: TRBV7-9
D gene: TRBD1
clone size: -
CDR3 protein: CASSLTGGFLYNEQFF
CDR3 DNA: TGTGCCAGCAGCTTAACAGGGGGGTTTCTCTACAATGAGCAGTTCTTC

J gene: TRBJ1-2
V gene: TRBV30
D gene: TRBD1
clone size: once
CDR3 protein: CAWGAGTGNNYGYTF
CDR3 DNA: TGTGCCTGGGGGGCCGGGACAGGGAATAACTATGGCTACACCTTC

J gene: TRBJ1-2
V gene: TRBV5-1
D gene: -
clone size: few
CDR3 protein: CASSLAPGEYGYTF
CDR3 DNA: TGCGCCAGCAGCTTGGCGCCAGGGGAGTATGGCTACACCTTC

J gene: TRBJ2-5
V gene: TRBV6-5
D gene: TRBD1
clone size: -
CDR3 protein: CASSYSGTGETQYF
CDR3 DNA: TGTGCCAGCAGTTACTCAGGGACAGGGGAGACCCAGTACTTC

J gene: TRBJ2-6
V gene: TRBV7-9
D gene: -
clone size: -
CDR3 protein: CASSPSGRSGANVLTF
CDR3 DNA: TGTGCCAGCAGCCCCTCCGGTCGCTCTGGGGCCAACGTCCTGACTTTC

J gene: TRBJ1-6
V gene: TRBV3-1/TRBV3-2
D gene: -
clone size: -
CDR3 protein: CASRQINSPLHF
CDR3 DNA: TGTGCCAGCAGACAGATTAATTCACCCCTCCACTTT

J gene: TRBJ2-5
V gene: TRBV5-1
D gene: TRBD1
clone size: -
CDR3 protein: CASSLDRGGETQYF
CDR3 DNA: TGCGCCAGCAGCCTTGACAGGGGCGGGGAGACCCAGTACTTC

J gene: TRBJ2-2
V gene: TRBV5-1
D gene: TRBD1
clone size: once
CDR3 protein: CASNQGANTGELFF
CDR3 DNA: TGCGCCAGCAATCAGGGGGCGAACACCGGGGAGCTGTTTTTT

J gene: TRBJ1-6
V gene: TRBV20-1
D gene: -
clone size: -
CDR3 protein: CSASQGNNLSPLHF
CDR3 DNA: TGCAGTGCTAGTCAGGGGAACAATTTGTCACCCCTCCACTTT

J gene: TRBJ2-1
V gene: TRBV5-1
D gene: TRBD2
clone size: -
CDR3 protein: CASSAGLADYNEQFF
CDR3 DNA: TGCGCCAGCAGCGCCGGACTAGCGGACTACAATGAGCAGTTCTTC

J gene: TRBJ2-5
V gene: TRBV5-1
D gene: -
clone size: -
CDR3 protein: CASSYDSTGTQYF
CDR3 DNA: TGCGCCAGCAGCTATGACTCCACGGGGACCCAGTACTTC

J gene: TRBJ2-1
V gene: TRBV9
D gene: TRBD2
clone size: -
CDR3 protein: CASSNGTSGTYNEQFF
CDR3 DNA: TGTGCCAGCAGCAACGGGACTAGCGGGACCTACAATGAGCAGTTCTTC

J gene: TRBJ1-2
V gene: TRBV19
D gene: -
clone size: -
CDR3 protein: CASLRQDYGYTF
CDR3 DNA: TGTGCCAGTCTGAGACAGGATTATGGCTACACCTTC

J gene: TRBJ2-2
V gene: TRBV11-3
D gene: TRBD1
clone size: -
CDR3 protein: CASSLGTGTNTGELFF
CDR3 DNA: TGTGCCAGCAGCTTAGGGACAGGGACGAACACCGGGGAGCTGTTTTTT

J gene: TRBJ2-3
V gene: TRBV4-1
D gene: -
clone size: -
CDR3 protein: CASSQSRSTDTQYF
CDR3 DNA: TGCGCCAGCAGCCAGAGTCGGTCCACAGATACGCAGTATTTT

J gene: TRBJ1-4
V gene: TRBV19
D gene: -
clone size: -
CDR3 protein: CASSIGALNEKLFF
CDR3 DNA: TGTGCCAGTAGTATTGGGGCCCTTAATGAAAAACTGTTTTTT

J gene: TRBJ2-2
V gene: TRBV9
D gene: -
clone size: -
CDR3 protein: CASSVGRGWTGELFF
CDR3 DNA: TGTGCCAGCAGCGTAGGCAGGGGTTGGACCGGGGAGCTGTTTTTT

J gene: TRBJ2-1
V gene: TRBV9
D gene: -
clone size: -
CDR3 protein: CASSVSSEPHNEQFF
CDR3 DNA: TGTGCCAGCAGCGTCTCGAGCGAACCTCACAATGAGCAGTTCTTC

J gene: TRBJ1-3
V gene: TRBV21-1
D gene: -
clone size: -
CDR3 protein: CASSNLTGGNGNTIYF
CDR3 DNA: TGTGCCAGCAGCAATTTGACAGGGGGCAACGGAAACACCATATATTTT

J gene: TRBJ2-5
V gene: TRBV5-4
D gene: -
clone size: few
CDR3 protein: CASSPLGGRETQYF
CDR3 DNA: TGTGCCAGCAGCCCACTCGGGGGGCGGGAGACCCAGTACTTC

J gene: TRBJ2-1
V gene: TRBV10-2
D gene: -
clone size: -
CDR3 protein: CASSELASSYNEQFF
CDR3 DNA: TGCGCCAGCAGTGAGCTAGCCAGCTCCTACAATGAGCAGTTCTTC

J gene: TRBJ2-3
V gene: TRBV6-5
D gene: -
clone size: -
CDR3 protein: CASRLLAQITDTQYF
CDR3 DNA: TGTGCCAGCAGGCTATTAGCGCAAATCACAGATACGCAGTATTTT